There are many counts of the clone carrying this T cell receptor beta chain. This sample was included in a study of T cells in Graves' hyperthyroidism and ophthalmopathy. TCR beta CDR3 sequences were amplified from RNA transcripts. TCR CDR3 regions were first amplified by RT-PCR with HTBI primers. Each CDR3 protein is one row after TCRdb ran MiXCR on the multiplex PCR reads. The sample contains a few hundred thousand distinct CDR3 sequences, less than 20% of which appear only once. The clonotype was recovered from a woman aged 30 to 39 with Graves' hyperthyroidism. Material for sequencing was blood.

The CDR3 reads CASSYLGLAGYEQYF. In DNA, the CDR3 is TGTGCCAGCAGTTACCTCGGACTAGCGGGGTACGAGCAGTACTTC. The chain uses TRBV6-2 or TRBV6-3 and TRBJ2-7, with 12 bases identical to TRBD2. Trimming cost V 2 bases and J 4 bases; bases outside gene matches: 3. Germline lookup yields CDR1 MNHEY and CDR2 SVGEGT. The length of the CDR3 is 15 residues.